The 32 T cell receptor beta chains below were found in one sample sequenced in a study of T cells in Graves' hyperthyroidism and ophthalmopathy. RNA transcripts provided the source from which TCR beta CDR3 regions were amplified. First-round RT-PCR with HTBI primers amplified the TCR CDR3 region. TCRdb reprocessed the multiplex PCR reads with MiXCR, giving one entry per CDR3 protein. Of 500,000 to 600,000 distinct CDR3 sequences in the sample, approximately 44% were seen once. Sequenced input: peripheral blood or thyroid tissue (not recorded which). The receptors shown here come from an adult woman with Graves' disease, either hyperthyroidism or ophthalmopathy (not recorded which).

On this clonotype itself: The junction shows a germline mismatch at one end, possibly a read error. The gene calls are TRBV7-9 and TRBJ1-2; 9 bases align to TRBD1. This CDR3 has 15 residues. Germline V gives CDR1 SEHNR, CDR2 FQNEAQ (reference sequence). The CDR3 DNA is TGTGCCAGCAGCCCTCCCGGGGACAGGGTCAGTGGCTACGCCTTC. This translates into CASSPPGDRVSGYAF.

This clonotype was seen repeatedly, ten times or more. The CDR3 here is CASNSGSLETQYF. The CDR3 region has the DNA TGTGCCAGCAATAGCGGGAGTCTCGAGACCCAGTACTTC. J is TRBJ2-5 and V is TRBV12-3 or TRBV12-4; 9 bases line up with TRBD2. The CDR3 loop spans 13 amino acids. With 7 bases clipped from V and 5 bases from J, the junction kept 5 bases outside the gene matches.

As DNA, the CDR3 is TGTGCCAGCAGCTTAGGGGGTTCGGCTGAAAAACTGTTTTTT. Its translation: CASSLGGSAEKLFF. The V gene is TRBV7-8, the J gene TRBJ1-4; no definite D call. CDR1 SGHVS and CDR2 FQNEAQ come from the germline V gene. The CDR3 consists of 14 residues. V was shortened by 1 base and J by 7 bases, with 10 bases between the two germline ends. The full variable domain, rest sourced from reference TRBV7-8 and TRBJ1-4, is GAGVSQSPRYKVAKRGQDVALRCDPISGHVSLFWYQQALGQGPEFLTYFQNEAQLDKSGLPSDRFFAERPEGSVSTLKIQRTQQEDSAVYLCASSLGGSAEKLFFGSGTQLSVL.

This clonotype has more than one count but fewer than ten. The chain recombines TRBV15 with TRBJ2-5, with TRBD2 as a possible D gene (6 bases). The CDR3 consists of 16 residues. The V and J ends lost 5 bases and 0 bases respectively, with 16 bases between them. Germline CDR1 LNHNV, CDR2 YYDKDF (reference sequence). This CDR3 reads CATSGGLSEYQETQYF. CDR3 bases: TGTGCCACCAGCGGGGGACTTTCCGAGTACCAAGAGACCCAGTACTTC.

Details on this clonotype: The junction departs from the called germline gene at one end, perhaps through a read error. The rearrangement joins TRBV24-1 to TRBJ2-4, with D possibly matching TRBD2 (5 bases). The CDR3 contains 14 residues. The V gene's germline CDR1 is KGHDR and CDR2 SFDVKD. CDR3 bases: TGTGCCACCAGTGATCTCTATGAGGGTTATGGTGTTCACTTC. Protein: CATSDLYEGYGVHF.

This chain links TRBV10-3 with TRBJ1-2; 8 bases match TRBD1. The CDR3 extends over 16 amino acids. The J segment lost 5 bases and the V segment lost 4 bases, leaving 12 bases of the junction unmatched. Germline CDR1 is ENHRY and CDR2 is SYGVKD. The CDR3 sequence is CAISAGTMTGEYGYTF. The DNA for the CDR3 is TGTGCCATCAGTGCGGGCACAATGACAGGGGAGTATGGCTACACCTTC.

This chain uses TRBV27 with TRBJ2-3; a possible D gene is TRBD2 (5 bases). Germline V CDR1 and CDR2: MNHEY, SMNVEV (reference sequence). CDR3 size: 16 residues. The V gene lost 2 bases and the J gene lost 5 bases, with 17 bases spanning the gap. CDR3 in DNA: TGTGCCAGCAGTTTACTGCGTCTGAGGAGGATAGATACGCAGTATTTT. Translation gives CASSLLRLRRIDTQYF.

With regard to this clonotype: This may be a read error, as it is one base from a much larger clone. The V and J genes are TRBV12-5 and TRBJ2-6; TRBD1 is a possible D gene (6 bases). Germline V gives CDR1 LGHNT, CDR2 FRNRAP. The CDR3 covers 17 residues. The chain's CDR3 is CASSPDRESSEANVLTF. The CDR3 DNA reads TGTGCCAGCAGCCCGGACAGAGAGAGCTCTGAGGCCAACGTCCTGACTTTC.

The sample holds one count of this clonotype. The J gene is TRBJ1-3, the V gene TRBV7-8; D is ambiguous. The CDR3 extends over 19 amino acids. Germline V lookup: CDR1 SGHVS, CDR2 FQNEAQ. V shed 2 bases and J shed 0 bases, with 20 bases lying between them. CDR3 protein: CASSLTVAGHTRSGNTIYF. CDR3 nucleotide sequence: TGTGCCAGCAGCTTAACGGTGGCTGGGCACACCCGCTCTGGAAACACCATATATTTT.

V is TRBV7-9 and J is TRBJ1-4, with D unresolved. Germline V lookup: CDR1 SEHNR, CDR2 FQNEAQ (reference sequence). The V end was cut by 4 bases, the J end by 13 bases, with 13 bases between. The CDR3 covers 12 residues. DNA for the CDR3: TGTGCCAGCAGCTCGTCGCAGGTGGGACTGTTTTTT. It specifies CASSSSQVGLFF.

The J gene is TRBJ2-2, the V gene TRBV7-9, with 10 bases matching TRBD2. J lost 2 bases, V lost 1 base, and 4 bases had no gene match. CDR3 length equals 17 residues. CDR1 is SEHNR and CDR2 is FQNEAQ in the germline V gene (reference sequence). DNA of the CDR3: TGTGCCAGCAGCTTAGGGACTAGCGGCCCAAACACCGGGGAGCTGTTTTTT. Translated: CASSLGTSGPNTGELFF.

The V call is TRBV29-1, the J call TRBJ2-3; 8 nucleotides line up with TRBD1. The CDR3 is 14 residues long. CDR1 is SQVTM, CDR2 ANQGSEA, per germline. J lost 4 bases, V lost 2 bases, and 5 bases had no gene match. The CDR3 DNA sequence: TGCAGCGTTGAATCTGGACAGGGTTCAGATACGCAGTATTTT. Protein sequence: CSVESGQGSDTQYF.

This clonotype was seen only a few times. Possible read error: a much larger clone is one base away. The chain links TRBV11-2 to TRBJ1-1; 7 bases line up with TRBD1. Germline lookup yields CDR1 SGHAT and CDR2 FQNNGV. V gave up 5 bases and J gave up 10 bases; unmatched junction bases: 10. CDR3 length: 13 residues. The CDR3 nucleotides are TGTGCCAGCAGCAGGACAGGAGGTCCACGAGCTTTCTTT. Protein product: CASSRTGGPRAFF.

The table lists this clonotype with many counts. V is TRBV6-5 and J is TRBJ2-2; no definite D call. The V gene lost 7 bases and the J gene lost 1 base, with 13 bases spanning the gap. The CDR3 runs to 15 residues. Germline V lookup: CDR1 MNHEY, CDR2 SVGAGI. This CDR3 is CASTARWQNTGELFF. The CDR3 nucleotides are TGTGCCAGCACCGCTCGGTGGCAGAACACCGGGGAGCTGTTTTTT.

In this sample, this clonotype turned up many times. The chain is built from TRBV7-9 and TRBJ2-6; D is possibly TRBD1 (5 bases). Germline lookup yields CDR1 SEHNR and CDR2 FQNEAQ (reference sequence). V shed 8 bases and J shed 8 bases, with 10 bases lying between them. The CDR3 sequence is 12 residues long. CDR3 sequence: CASWNRTNVLTF. CDR3 in DNA: TGTGCCAGCTGGAACAGGACCAACGTCCTGACTTTC.

This clonotype was counted ten times or more. The chain has TRBV20-1 and TRBJ2-7, with TRBD1 as a possible D gene (6 bases). Germline CDR1 and CDR2: DFQATT and SNEGSKA (reference sequence). The CDR3 runs 15 residues. Trimming pared 1 base from V and 4 bases from J, leaving 17 bases between. CDR3 DNA sequence: TGCAGTGCTAGAGCGCGGACAGCCAAACTTTACGAGCAGTACTTC. It is translated as CSARARTAKLYEQYF.

This clonotype has a single count. The chain has TRBV24-1 and TRBJ2-5; a weak D match, TRBD1 (5 bases). CDR3 length: 16 amino acids. Trimming removed 7 bases from V and 4 bases from J, with 21 bases in between. Germline V CDR1 and CDR2: KGHDR, SFDVKD. The CDR3 loop reads CATRFRQSTDRETQYF. CDR3 nucleotide sequence: TGTGCCACCAGATTTCGACAGTCAACGGACCGAGAGACCCAGTACTTC.

This clonotype was observed a handful of times. The chain has TRBV11-2 and TRBJ1-1; D unclear. The CDR3 is 13 amino acids. Trimming pared 7 bases from V and 3 bases from J, leaving 12 bases between. Germline V gene sequence: CDR1 SGHAT, CDR2 FQNNGV. CDR3 in DNA: TGTGCCAGCACCTTCATAGGACACACTGAAGCTTTCTTT. This translates into CASTFIGHTEAFF.

This chain links TRBV7-8 with TRBJ2-2; D may be TRBD2 (7 bases). Trimming took off 3 bases at V and 6 bases at J, with 17 bases between the two ends. The germline CDR1 and CDR2 sequences are SGHVS and FQNEAQ. The CDR3 runs to 16 residues. CDR3 sequence (DNA): TGTGCCAGCAGCTTTGGGGGGGCCGGTTTGGCCGGGGAGCTGTTTTTT. Residues: CASSFGGAGLAGELFF. Variable domain in full (rest from reference TRBV7-8 and TRBJ2-2): GAGVSQSPRYKVAKRGQDVALRCDPISGHVSLFWYQQALGQGPEFLTYFQNEAQLDKSGLPSDRFFAERPEGSVSTLKIQRTQQEDSAVYLCASSFGGAGLAGELFFGEGSRLTVL.

This clonotype was detected many times. This sequence joins TRBV6-1 and TRBJ1-1; D uncertain. Trimming pared 9 bases from V and 3 bases from J, leaving 14 bases between. Germline assignment: CDR1 MNHNS and CDR2 SASEGT. The CDR3 has 13 amino acids. The CDR3 is CASIEFGHTEAFF. The CDR3 DNA is TGTGCCAGTATCGAATTCGGGCACACTGAAGCTTTCTTT.

This chain connects TRBV6-5 to TRBJ2-5; 10 positions agree with TRBD2. Unmatched junction bases numbered 5, after V lost 10 bases and J lost 3 bases. Germline CDR1 is MNHEY and CDR2 is SVGAGI. The CDR3 runs 13 residues. Here the CDR3 reads CATVSGGKETQYF. CDR3 nucleotide sequence: TGTGCCACCGTTAGCGGGGGGAAAGAGACCCAGTACTTC.

The chain combines TRBV7-2 with TRBJ1-2; 10 nucleotides match TRBD1. Germline V gene sequence: CDR1 SGHTA, CDR2 FQGNSA. Trimming took 4 bases from V and 7 from J; bases not matched to a gene: 18. This CDR3 contains 18 residues. The CDR3 nucleotides read TGTGCCAGCAGCTCCCACCCGGGACAGGGGAGGCTATGGGGTGGCTACACCTTC. It specifies CASSSHPGQGRLWGGYTF.

The chain is built from TRBV2 and TRBJ2-7; 12 bases are shared with TRBD2. V was pared by 5 bases and J by 0 bases, with 5 bases of the junction left unmatched. Looked up from germline, CDR1 is SNHLY and CDR2 is FYNNEI. The CDR3 totals 16 residues. The CDR3 DNA reads as TGTGCCAGCAGTATGACTAGCGGGGGCAGCTCCTACGAGCAGTACTTC. Translation gives CASSMTSGGSSYEQYF.

The rearrangement joins TRBV6-1 to TRBJ1-3; tentative D call: TRBD1 (5 bases). There are 17 residues in the CDR3. V lost 7 bases, J lost 0 bases, and 19 bases lay in between. Germline CDR1 MNHNS, CDR2 SASEGT. The CDR3 DNA follows: TGTGCCAGCACAAGACAGTGGGAGACCGTCTCTGGAAACACCATATATTTT. It yields the protein CASTRQWETVSGNTIYF.

This clonotype was observed many times. This chain links TRBV28 with TRBJ1-6, with TRBD1 as a possible D gene (6 bases). The V gene's germline CDR1 is MDHEN and CDR2 SYDVKM. The germline V and J ends were trimmed by 7 bases and 9 bases, with 16 bases remaining between them. The CDR3 has 14 amino acids. CDR3 region: CASTGAIGASPLHF. The DNA for the CDR3 is TGTGCCAGCACGGGGGCGATTGGCGCTTCACCCCTCCACTTT.

As to this clonotype: One end of the junction does not line up with germline, which may come from a read error. The rearrangement links TRBV29-1 to TRBJ2-1; D is ambiguous. Germline CDR1 reads SQVTM; CDR2 reads ANQGSEA. The CDR3 runs to 16 residues. As DNA, the CDR3 is TGCAGCGCCAAGGGCCTCCACGAAAGCTCCTACAATGGGCAGCTCTTC. Residues: CSAKGLHESSYNGQLF.

The chain joins TRBV2 to TRBJ1-1; D possibly corresponds to TRBD1 (6 bases). Per the germline V gene, CDR1 is SNHLY and CDR2 is FYNNEI. The germline V and J ends were trimmed by 7 bases and 6 bases, with 12 bases remaining between them. The CDR3 totals 12 residues. CDR3 sequence reads: CASKLGGPEAFF. In nucleotides, the CDR3 is TGTGCCAGCAAACTTGGGGGGCCTGAAGCTTTCTTT.

This clonotype has ten or more counts. The chain links TRBV6-1 to TRBJ1-1, with D hard to call. Germline-derived CDR1 and CDR2 are MNHNS and SASEGT. The CDR3 spans 13 residues. V was clipped by 3 bases and J by 4 bases, with 9 bases between them. The CDR3 loop reads CASSERAGTEAFF. The CDR3 DNA reads as TGTGCCAGCAGTGAGCGGGCTGGCACTGAAGCTTTCTTT.

This clonotype appeared many times. This chain uses TRBV25-1 with TRBJ2-5; D gene uncertain. V shed 0 bases and J shed 1 base, with 6 bases lying between them. Germline lookup yields CDR1 MGHDK and CDR2 SYGVNS. The CDR3 spans 14 residues. In nucleotides, the CDR3 is TGTGCCAGCAGTGAATATGGCAGCCAAGAGACCCAGTACTTC. It translates to CASSEYGSQETQYF.

This clonotype was seen ten or more times. The V and J genes are TRBV10-3 and TRBJ2-7; possibly TRBD1 for D (5 bases). Trimming left V 4 bases short and J 1 base short, with 8 bases between. Per germline, CDR1 ENHRY and CDR2 SYGVKD. The CDR3 totals 13 residues. This CDR3 reads CAISVRQSYEQYF. The CDR3 nucleotides read TGTGCCATCAGTGTTCGACAGTCCTACGAGCAGTACTTC.

There are many counts of this clonotype. The J gene is TRBJ2-7, the V gene TRBV19; a possible D gene is TRBD1 (6 bases). V lost 4 bases and J 1 base, leaving 11 bases between the germline ends. Germline values: CDR1 LNHDA, CDR2 SQIVND (reference sequence). This CDR3 spans 14 amino acids. The CDR3 DNA reads as TGTGCCAGTAGTAGACAGGAGAAATCCTACGAGCAGTACTTC. Translation gives CASSRQEKSYEQYF.

This clonotype was seen only once. The chain has TRBV27 and TRBJ1-1; D gene ambiguous. Trimming removed 4 bases from V and 4 bases from J, with 10 bases in between. Germline CDR1 MNHEY, CDR2 SMNVEV (reference sequence). The CDR3 is 13 residues long. The DNA for the CDR3 is TGTGCCAGCAGTTATAGCGGGAGCACTGAAGCTTTCTTT. Translating gives CASSYSGSTEAFF.